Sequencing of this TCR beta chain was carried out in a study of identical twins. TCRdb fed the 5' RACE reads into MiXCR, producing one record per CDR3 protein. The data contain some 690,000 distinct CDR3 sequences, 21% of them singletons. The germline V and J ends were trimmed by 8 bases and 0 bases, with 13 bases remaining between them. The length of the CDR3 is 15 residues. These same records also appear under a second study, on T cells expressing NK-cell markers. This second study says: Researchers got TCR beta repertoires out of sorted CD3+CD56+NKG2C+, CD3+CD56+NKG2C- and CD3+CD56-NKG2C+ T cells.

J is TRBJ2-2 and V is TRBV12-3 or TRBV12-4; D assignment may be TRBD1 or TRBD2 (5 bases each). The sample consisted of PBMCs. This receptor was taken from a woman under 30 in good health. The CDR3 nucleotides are TGTGCCAGCGACCTAGGGACCTCGAACACCGGGGAGCTGTTTTTT. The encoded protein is CASDLGTSNTGELFF.